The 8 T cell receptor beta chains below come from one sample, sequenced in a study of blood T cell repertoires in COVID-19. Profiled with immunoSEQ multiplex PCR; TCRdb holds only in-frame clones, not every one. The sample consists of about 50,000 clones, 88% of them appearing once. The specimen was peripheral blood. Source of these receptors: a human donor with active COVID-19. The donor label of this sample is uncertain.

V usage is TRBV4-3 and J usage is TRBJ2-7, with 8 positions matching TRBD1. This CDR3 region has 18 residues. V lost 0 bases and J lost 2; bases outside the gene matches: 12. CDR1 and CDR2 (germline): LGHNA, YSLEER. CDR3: CASSQDLRGRIPPYEQYF. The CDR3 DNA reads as TGCGCCAGCAGCCAAGATCTCAGGGGGCGCATCCCACCCTACGAGCAGTACTTC.

The CDR3 DNA reads TGCAGCGTTGATGGACTAGCGGGAGTGCAGGACAATGAGCAGTTCTTC. Translation: CSVDGLAGVQDNEQFF. The chain couples TRBV29-1 to TRBJ2-1, with 13 bases identical to TRBD2. CDR1 and CDR2 from the germline V gene are SQVTM and ANQGSEA. V lost 3 bases, J lost 5 bases, and 7 bases stayed unmatched. The CDR3 has 16 residues.

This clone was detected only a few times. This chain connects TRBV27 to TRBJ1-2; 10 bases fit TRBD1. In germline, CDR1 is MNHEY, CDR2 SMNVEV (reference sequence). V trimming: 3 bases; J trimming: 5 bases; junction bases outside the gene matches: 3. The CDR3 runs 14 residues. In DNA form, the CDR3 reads TGTGCCAGCAGTTTCCGGGACAGGGGATATGGCTACACCTTC. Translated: CASSFRDRGYGYTF.

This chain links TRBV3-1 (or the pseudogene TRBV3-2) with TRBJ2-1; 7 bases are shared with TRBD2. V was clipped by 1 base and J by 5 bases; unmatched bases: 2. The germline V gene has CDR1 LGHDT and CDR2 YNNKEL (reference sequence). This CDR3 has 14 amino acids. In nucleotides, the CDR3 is TGTGCCAGCAGCCAAGGTCTAGCGGACAATGAGCAGTTCTTC. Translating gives CASSQGLADNEQFF.

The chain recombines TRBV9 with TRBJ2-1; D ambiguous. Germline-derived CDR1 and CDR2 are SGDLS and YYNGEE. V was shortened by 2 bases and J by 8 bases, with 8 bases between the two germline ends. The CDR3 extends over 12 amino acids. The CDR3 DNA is TGTGCCAGCAGCGTTCTAGGTGATGAGCAGTTCTTC. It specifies CASSVLGDEQFF. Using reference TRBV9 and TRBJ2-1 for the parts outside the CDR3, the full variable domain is DSGVTQTPKHLITATGQRVTLRCSPRSGDLSVYWYQQSLDQGLQFLIQYYNGEERAKGNILERFSAQQFPDLHSELNLSSLELGDSALYFCASSVLGDEQFFGPGTRLTVL.

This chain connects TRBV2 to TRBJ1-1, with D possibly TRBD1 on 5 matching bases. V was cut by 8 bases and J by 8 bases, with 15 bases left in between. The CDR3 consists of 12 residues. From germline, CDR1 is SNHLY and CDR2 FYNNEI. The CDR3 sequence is CASYRQLLEAFF. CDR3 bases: TGTGCCAGCTATCGACAGCTCTTAGAAGCTTTCTTT.

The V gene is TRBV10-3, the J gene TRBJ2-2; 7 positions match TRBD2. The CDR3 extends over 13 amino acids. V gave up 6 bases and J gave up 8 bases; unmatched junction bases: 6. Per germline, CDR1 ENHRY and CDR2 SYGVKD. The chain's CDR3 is CAISGDYVGELFF. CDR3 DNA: TGTGCCATCAGCGGGGACTACGTGGGGGAGCTGTTTTTT.

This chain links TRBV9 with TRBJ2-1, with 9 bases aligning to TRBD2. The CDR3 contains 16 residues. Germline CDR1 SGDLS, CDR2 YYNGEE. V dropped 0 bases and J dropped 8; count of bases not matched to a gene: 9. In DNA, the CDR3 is TGTGCCAGCAGCGTAGGGGCGATGGCGGGGGGGGATGAGCAGTTCTTC. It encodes CASSVGAMAGGDEQFF.